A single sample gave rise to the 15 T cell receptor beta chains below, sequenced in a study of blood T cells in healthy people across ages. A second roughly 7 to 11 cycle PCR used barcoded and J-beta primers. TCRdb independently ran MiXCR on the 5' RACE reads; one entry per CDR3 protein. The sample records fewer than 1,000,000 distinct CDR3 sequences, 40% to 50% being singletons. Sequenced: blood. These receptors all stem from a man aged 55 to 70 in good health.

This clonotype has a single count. CDR3 residues: CASSLSRGAWEQYF. In nucleotides, the CDR3 is TGTGCCAGCAGCTTATCGCGGGGGGCTTGGGAGCAGTACTTC. The genes are TRBV7-2 and TRBJ2-5, with 8 nucleotides matching TRBD2. There are 14 residues in the CDR3. Trimming removed 2 bases from V and 11 bases from J; junction bases left unmatched: 10. Germline CDR1 is SGHTA and CDR2 is FQGNSA.

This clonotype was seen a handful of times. The CDR3 protein is CASSPLAGGITDTQYF. Written as DNA, the CDR3 is TGTGCCAGCAGCCCCCTAGCGGGGGGAATCACAGATACGCAGTATTTT. This chain connects TRBV3-1 to TRBJ2-3, with 11 bases lining up with TRBD2. J gave up 2 bases and V 4 bases, and 5 bases lay outside the gene matches. The CDR3 length is 16 residues. CDR1 LGHDT and CDR2 YNNKEL come from the germline V gene (reference sequence).

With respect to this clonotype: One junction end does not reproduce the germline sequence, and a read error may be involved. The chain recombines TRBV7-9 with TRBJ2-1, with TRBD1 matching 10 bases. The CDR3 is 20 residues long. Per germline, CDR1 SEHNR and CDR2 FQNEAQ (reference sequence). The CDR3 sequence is CASSLVAGTGVTSSYNGQFF. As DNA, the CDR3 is TGTGCCAGCAGCTTAGTTGCTGGGACAGGGGTTACAAGCTCCTACAATGGGCAGTTCTTC.

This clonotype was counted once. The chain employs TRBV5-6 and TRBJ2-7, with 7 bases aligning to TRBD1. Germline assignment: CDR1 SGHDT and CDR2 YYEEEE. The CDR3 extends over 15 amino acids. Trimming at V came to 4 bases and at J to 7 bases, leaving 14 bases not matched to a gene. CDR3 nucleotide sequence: TGTGCCAGCAGCCCCGCGGACAGGCAGTACAATGAGCAGTACTTC. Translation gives CASSPADRQYNEQYF.

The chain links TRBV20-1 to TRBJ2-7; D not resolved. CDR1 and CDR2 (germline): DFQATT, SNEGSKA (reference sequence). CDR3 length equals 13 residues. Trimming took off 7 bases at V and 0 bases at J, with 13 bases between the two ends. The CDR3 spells CSGSARFSYEQYF. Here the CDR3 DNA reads TGCAGTGGCTCGGCGAGATTCTCCTACGAGCAGTACTTC.

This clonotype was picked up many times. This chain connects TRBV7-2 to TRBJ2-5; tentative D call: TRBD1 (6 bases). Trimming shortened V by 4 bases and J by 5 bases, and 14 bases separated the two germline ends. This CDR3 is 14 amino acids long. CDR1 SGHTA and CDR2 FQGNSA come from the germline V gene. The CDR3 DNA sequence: TGTGCCAGCAGCTCTCCTGGGGGCAGGGAGACCCAGTACTTC. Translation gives CASSSPGGRETQYF.

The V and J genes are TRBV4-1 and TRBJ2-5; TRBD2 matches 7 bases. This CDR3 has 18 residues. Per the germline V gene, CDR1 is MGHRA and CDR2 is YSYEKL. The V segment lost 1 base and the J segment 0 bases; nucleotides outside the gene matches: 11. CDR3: CASSQGPGRDGDQETQYF. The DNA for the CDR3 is TGCGCCAGCAGCCAAGGGCCAGGGAGGGACGGGGACCAAGAGACCCAGTACTTC.

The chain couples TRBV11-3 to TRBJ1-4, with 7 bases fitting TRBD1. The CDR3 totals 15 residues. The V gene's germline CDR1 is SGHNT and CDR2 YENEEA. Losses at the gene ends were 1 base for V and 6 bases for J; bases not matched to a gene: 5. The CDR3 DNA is TGTGCCAGCAGCTTAGGACAGGGCGGATATGAAAAACTGTTTTTT. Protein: CASSLGQGGYEKLFF.

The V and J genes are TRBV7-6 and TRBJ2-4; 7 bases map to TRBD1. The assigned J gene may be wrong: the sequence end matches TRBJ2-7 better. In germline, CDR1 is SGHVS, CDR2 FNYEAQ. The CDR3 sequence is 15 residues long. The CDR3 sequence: CASSLVSRGMNEQYF. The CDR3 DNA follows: TGTGCCAGCAGCTTAGTTAGCAGGGGGATGAACGAGCAGTACTTC.

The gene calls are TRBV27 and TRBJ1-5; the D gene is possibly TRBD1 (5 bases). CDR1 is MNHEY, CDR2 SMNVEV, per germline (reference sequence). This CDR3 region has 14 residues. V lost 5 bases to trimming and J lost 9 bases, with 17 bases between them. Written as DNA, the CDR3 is TGTGCCAGCAGTCCCGGGACCGAGATGTCGCCCCAGCATTTT. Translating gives CASSPGTEMSPQHF.

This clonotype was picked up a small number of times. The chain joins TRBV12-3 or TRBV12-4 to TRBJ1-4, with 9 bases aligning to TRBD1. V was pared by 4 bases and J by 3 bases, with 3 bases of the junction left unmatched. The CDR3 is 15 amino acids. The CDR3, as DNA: TGTGCCAGCAGTTCTACAGGGGGCTCTAATGAAAAACTGTTTTTT. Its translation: CASSSTGGSNEKLFF.

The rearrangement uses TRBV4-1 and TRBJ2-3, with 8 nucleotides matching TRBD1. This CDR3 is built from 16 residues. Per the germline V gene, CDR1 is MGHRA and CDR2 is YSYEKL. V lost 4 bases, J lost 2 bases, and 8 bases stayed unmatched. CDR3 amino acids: CASSRDGTGHTDTQYF. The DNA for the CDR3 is TGCGCCAGCAGCCGGGATGGGACAGGACACACAGATACGCAGTATTTT.

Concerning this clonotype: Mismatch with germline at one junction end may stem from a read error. CDR3 sequence reads: CASSYRESTEAFF. Written as DNA, the CDR3 is TGTGCCAGCAGTTACAGGGAATCAACTGAAGCTTTCTTT. The V and J genes are TRBV10-3 and TRBJ1-1, with D possibly being TRBD1 (6 bases). The CDR3 runs 13 residues. From germline, CDR1 is ENHRY and CDR2 SYGVKD.

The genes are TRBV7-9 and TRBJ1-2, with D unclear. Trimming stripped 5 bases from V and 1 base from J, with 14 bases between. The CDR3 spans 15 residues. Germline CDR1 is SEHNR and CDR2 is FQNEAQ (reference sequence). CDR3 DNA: TGTGCCAGCAGCCCCGAAGTGTGGTATAACTATGGCTACACCTTC. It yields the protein CASSPEVWYNYGYTF. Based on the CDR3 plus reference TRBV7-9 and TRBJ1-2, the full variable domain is DTGVSQNPRHKITKRGQNVTFRCDPISEHNRLYWYRQTLGQGPEFLTYFQNEAQLEKSRLLSDRFSAERPKGSFSTLEIQRTEQGDSAMYLCASSPEVWYNYGYTFGSGTRLTVV.

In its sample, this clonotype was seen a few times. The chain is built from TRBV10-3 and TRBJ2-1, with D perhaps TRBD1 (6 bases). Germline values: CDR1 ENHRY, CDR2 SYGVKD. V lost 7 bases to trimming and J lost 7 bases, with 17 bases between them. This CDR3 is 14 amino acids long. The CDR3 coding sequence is TGTGCCATCATGGTTTGGCGTCAGGGGAATGAGCAGTTCTTC. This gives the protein CAIMVWRQGNEQFF.